The 10 T cell receptor beta chains presented below share a single source sample, sequenced in a study of blood T cell repertoires in COVID-19. Here immunoSEQ multiplex PCR was the method, and the copy in TCRdb shows in-frame clones only, minus some. The sample lists approximately 350,000 clones; roughly four fifths were seen once. Sequenced input: PBMCs or T cells enriched from blood (not recorded which). Receptor source: a woman between 45 and 60 years old who had recovered from COVID-19.

This clone was counted only a few times. The V gene is TRBV7-8, the J gene TRBJ1-3, with D possibly matching TRBD1 (5 bases). The CDR3 loop spans 16 amino acids. V was shortened by 0 bases and J by 4 bases, with 13 bases between the two germline ends. Per the germline V gene, CDR1 is SGHVS and CDR2 is FQNEAQ. DNA of the CDR3: TGTGCCAGCAGCTTAGCGACGGGGGTTGTCGGAAACACCATATATTTT. Protein: CASSLATGVVGNTIYF.

The chain links TRBV5-4 to TRBJ2-7; 8 bases are shared with TRBD1. The germline CDR1 and CDR2 sequences are SGHNT and YYREEE (reference sequence). The CDR3 has 14 residues. J gave up 4 bases and V 2 bases, and 5 bases lay outside the gene matches. DNA of the CDR3: TGTGCCAGCAGCTTCGGACAGGGACCTTACGAGCAGTACTTC. Translation: CASSFGQGPYEQYF.

This rearrangement joins TRBV2 to TRBJ2-7; D is possibly TRBD2 (6 bases). Trimming pared 0 bases from V and 4 bases from J, leaving 13 bases between. The CDR3 has 15 residues. Germline assignment: CDR1 SNHLY and CDR2 FYNNEI. This chain's CDR3 is CASSEALQLAYEQYF. The CDR3 DNA sequence: TGTGCCAGCAGTGAAGCGCTTCAACTAGCTTACGAGCAGTACTTC.

The rearrangement joins TRBV6-1 to TRBJ2-7; D is perhaps TRBD1 (6 bases). V shed 1 base and J shed 6 bases, with 16 bases lying between them. This CDR3 region has 15 residues. CDR1 and CDR2 from the germline V gene are MNHNS and SASEGT. CDR3: CASSEGGRGVPEQYF. DNA of the CDR3: TGTGCCAGCAGTGAAGGTGGCAGGGGTGTACCCGAGCAGTACTTC.

The rearrangement links TRBV3-1 (or the pseudogene TRBV3-2) to TRBJ2-5; 7 nucleotides match TRBD2. The CDR3 consists of 13 residues. Germline assignment: CDR1 LGHDT and CDR2 YNNKEL (reference sequence). The junction had 7 bases not matched to a gene; V was cut back by 7 bases and J by 5 bases. The DNA of the CDR3 is TGTGCCAGCAAACGGACCGGGGGGGAGACCCAGTACTTC. Translation: CASKRTGGETQYF.

This chain connects TRBV5-1 to TRBJ2-7; the D gene is possibly TRBD1 (5 bases). Germline V CDR1 and CDR2: SGHRS, YFSETQ. The CDR3 has 14 residues. Trimming cost V 2 bases and J 7 bases, with 16 bases left between them. CDR3 loop: CASSLGQGKEEQYF. The CDR3, as DNA: TGCGCCAGCAGCTTAGGGCAGGGCAAAGAAGAGCAGTACTTC.

The chain links TRBV7-9 to TRBJ2-1; TRBD2 matches at 10 bases. The CDR3 is 15 residues long. Germline CDR1 is SEHNR and CDR2 is FQNEAQ (reference sequence). The trim removed 5 bases at V and 9 bases at J, leaving 10 bases unmatched. The CDR3 nucleotides read TGTGCCAGCAGCCCGGGACTAGCGATGGCCAGTGAGCAGTTCTTC. It codes for CASSPGLAMASEQFF.

This sequence joins TRBV9 and TRBJ2-1; 9 bases align to TRBD2. J was trimmed by 8 bases and V by 0 bases; bases with no gene match: 15. The CDR3 contains 18 residues. Germline CDR1 and CDR2: SGDLS and YYNGEE. The DNA for the CDR3 is TGTGCCAGCAGCGTAGCGGTAGGTAGGCGGGGGGGCAGCGATGAGCAGTTCTTC. It is translated as CASSVAVGRRGGSDEQFF.

This clone was seen only once. The V gene is TRBV7-9, the J gene TRBJ2-5, with TRBD2 identical over 7 bases. Germline lookup yields CDR1 SEHNR and CDR2 FQNEAQ (reference sequence). Trimming at V came to 11 bases and at J to 5 bases, leaving 20 bases not matched to a gene. This CDR3 region has 16 residues. The CDR3 region is CAPPVFRLAVGETQYF. CDR3 in DNA: TGTGCCCCCCCCGTCTTCCGGCTAGCGGTCGGGGAGACCCAGTACTTC.

This rearrangement joins TRBV19 to TRBJ1-3; D not resolved. The CDR3 contains 15 residues. The V and J ends lost 2 bases and 0 bases respectively, with 8 bases between them. From germline, CDR1 is LNHDA and CDR2 SQIVND (reference sequence). The DNA for the CDR3 is TGTGCCAGTAGTATACGGAGACTCTCTGGAAACACCATATATTTT. Protein product: CASSIRRLSGNTIYF. Full variable domain (outside the CDR3, taken from reference TRBV19 and TRBJ1-3): DGGITQSPKYLFRKEGQNVTLSCEQNLNHDAMYWYRQDPGQGLRLIYYSQIVNDFQKGDIAEGYSVSREKKESFPLTVTSAQKNPTAFYLCASSIRRLSGNTIYFGEGSWLTVV.